Listed here are 15 T cell receptor beta chains from one sample, sequenced in a study of T cell clonality in common variable immunodeficiency. Study-wide results and limits: Fewer deletions and N-nucleotide insertions were reportedly seen in common variable immunodeficiency TCR beta sequences.

Their recognized antigens are unknown. Repertoires were generated with immunoSEQ multiplex PCR, while TCRdb's copy carries only in-frame clones and drops some. This repertoire holds tens of thousands of clones, and none appear only once. Sequencing used peripheral blood mononuclear cells. The receptors here all came from a human donor with common variable immunodeficiency.

This clone has more than one count but fewer than ten. The sequence runs out 3 residues before the end of the CDR3; the remainder is reconstructed from the germline J gene. This chain joins TRBV6-1 and TRBJ2-5; D gene uncertain. Trimming removed 0 bases at V and 0 bases at J, with 8 bases between. The CDR3 spans 15 residues. Germline values: CDR1 MNHNS, CDR2 SASEGT. This chain's CDR3 is CASSEALQYQETQYF. The CDR3 DNA, read in part, is TGTGCCAGCAGTGAAGCTTTACAGTACCAAGAGACC.

A note on this clone: The observed sequence ends 3 residues before the CDR3 terminus, with the missing tail filled in from the germline J gene. This chain links TRBV19 with TRBJ1-2, with D possibly TRBD1 on 5 matching bases. Germline loops: CDR1 LNHDA, CDR2 SQIVND (reference sequence). The length of the CDR3 is 15 residues. Between the trimmed V and J ends, which lost 4 bases and 1 base, there was a span of 13 bases. CDR3 DNA (partial): TGTGCCAGTAGTAGGTCGCAGGGTGGTAACTATGGC. Amino acids: CASSRSQGGNYG. In full, the CDR3 is CASSRSQGGNYGYTF.

This clone was observed many times. The missing CDR3 end, 3 residues past where the read stops, is filled in from the germline J gene. The chain joins TRBV29-1 to TRBJ2-1, with TRBD2 matching over 10 bases. CDR3 length: 16 amino acids. V was clipped by 3 bases and J by 3 bases; unmatched bases: 8. Germline V lookup: CDR1 SQVTM, CDR2 ANQGSEA. The covered CDR3 bases are TGCAGCGTTGATGGGCTAGCGGGAGTACTCTACAATGAG. Translation gives CSVDGLAGVLYNE. The whole CDR3 protein reads CSVDGLAGVLYNEQFF.

This clone was seen more than once but under ten times. CDR3 bases read: TGTGCCTGGGGGCTCTTCCACGAG. This sequence encodes CAWGLFHE. The whole CDR3 region reads CAWGLFHEQYF. This chain uses TRBV30 with TRBJ2-7; D remains ambiguous. Read data end 3 residues before the CDR3 end; the end is taken from the germline J gene. V was cut by 5 bases and J by 5 bases, with 10 bases left in between. Germline CDR1 GTSNPN, CDR2 SVGIG (reference sequence). The CDR3 extends over 11 amino acids.

By share, this clone counts as medium-sized. The read is 3 residues too short to cover the CDR3 end, so that end is filled in from the germline J gene. The genes are TRBV15 and TRBJ2-5, with D perhaps matching TRBD2 (5 bases). Germline-derived CDR1 and CDR2 are LNHNV and YYDKDF (reference sequence). The CDR3 has 13 amino acids. Trimming removed 6 bases at V and 5 bases at J, with 13 bases between. CDR3 residues: CATRGLAVETQYF. The covered CDR3 bases are TGTGCCACCAGGGGCCTAGCTGTGGAGACC.

At least ten counts were recorded for this clone. The CDR3 extends 3 residues past the end of the read, so its final part is completed from the germline J gene. V usage is TRBV28 and J usage is TRBJ2-1; 13 bases are shared with TRBD2. Trimming cost V 6 bases and J 9 bases; bases outside gene matches: 2. The CDR3 is 13 residues long. The V gene's germline CDR1 is MDHEN and CDR2 SYDVKM. Incomplete CDR3 DNA: TGTGCCAGCAGACTAGCGGGAGGGAGTGAG. Residues: CASRLAGGSE. In full, the CDR3 is CASRLAGGSEQFF.

This clone is medium-sized (0.01 to 0.1%) within its sample. Incomplete CDR3 DNA: TGTGCCAGTAGTGGGGACAGGATGATTGTTCAGCCC. It translates to CASSGDRMIVQP. The complete CDR3 sequence is CASSGDRMIVQPQHF. The chain has TRBV19 and TRBJ1-5, with 8 bases that match TRBD1. The read terminates 3 residues ahead of where the CDR3 ends, so the germline J gene completes it. The CDR3 loop spans 15 amino acids. The V and J ends lost 5 bases and 6 bases, in that order; junction bases with no gene match: 9. The germline V gene encodes CDR1 LNHDA and CDR2 SQIVND (reference sequence).

To note about this clone: With the read ending 3 residues before the CDR3 end, the germline J gene is used to fill in that end. The V and J genes are TRBV13 and TRBJ2-3, with 11 nucleotides matching TRBD2. Germline V gene lookup returns CDR1 PRHDT and CDR2 FYEKMQ (reference sequence). CDR3 length: 17 amino acids. Trimming cost V 5 bases and J 2 bases; bases outside gene matches: 9. CDR3 bases read: TGTGCCAGCAGCCAGAGACTAGCGGGACGTTCCACAGATACG. Protein sequence: CASSQRLAGRSTDT. The whole CDR3 reads CASSQRLAGRSTDTQYF.

This clone was picked up a small number of times. The read gets to within 3 residues of the CDR3 end, and the germline J gene fills in the rest. This chain connects TRBV19 to TRBJ2-7; a possible D gene is TRBD2 (5 bases). Germline lookup yields CDR1 LNHDA and CDR2 SQIVND (reference sequence). V lost 7 bases and J lost 0, with 13 bases in between. The CDR3 runs 14 residues. CDR3 residues: CASKRGISSYEQYF. The CDR3 bases that were read are TGTGCCAGTAAACGGGGAATCAGCTCCTACGAG.

Turning to this clone: The observed sequence ends 3 residues before the CDR3 terminus, with the missing tail filled in from the germline J gene. The chain employs TRBV11-2 and TRBJ2-5; D may correspond to TRBD1 or TRBD2 (5 bases each). Trimming took 5 bases from V and 5 from J, leaving 18 bases between them. CDR1 SGHAT and CDR2 FQNNGV come from the germline V gene. CDR3 length: 15 amino acids. The sequenced CDR3 bases are TGTGCCAGCAGCATCCAGGGTGGGAGAGTGGAGACC. Translating it yields CASSIQGGRVET. The CDR3 in its entirety is CASSIQGGRVETQYF. Full variable domain (remainder filled in from reference TRBV11-2 and TRBJ2-5): EAGVAQSPRYKIIEKRQSVAFWCNPISGHATLYWYQQILGQGPKLLIQFQNNGVVDDSQLPKDRFSAERLKGVDSTLKIQPAKLEDSAVYLCASSIQGGRVETQYFGPGTRLLVL.

In its sample, this clone was seen many times. The CDR3 is cut off 3 residues early in the read; its end comes from the germline J gene. J is TRBJ1-2 and V is TRBV19; no firm D call. The CDR3 totals 11 residues. Trimming took 5 bases from V and 2 from J, leaving 3 bases between them. Germline V gene sequence: CDR1 LNHDA, CDR2 SQIVND (reference sequence). This CDR3 reads CASSANYGYTF. The CDR3 DNA, read in part, is TGTGCCAGTAGTGCGAACTATGGC.

Comment on this clone: The sequenced fragment ends 3 residues before the CDR3 boundary, so the rest is inferred from the germline J gene. This chain connects TRBV2 to TRBJ2-3, with 7 bases identical to TRBD1. In germline, CDR1 is SNHLY, CDR2 FYNNEI. J gave up 5 bases and V 5 bases, and 7 bases lay outside the gene matches. This CDR3 contains 14 residues. The CDR3 region is CASSPTGWLDTQYF. The sequenced part of the CDR3 DNA is TGTGCCAGCAGTCCGACAGGGTGGTTAGATACG.

Note on this clone: The CDR3 end falls 3 residues outside the read, so it is completed with the germline J gene. The chain uses TRBV7-6 and TRBJ2-7; D gene unclear. The V gene's germline CDR1 is SGHVS and CDR2 FNYEAQ. The CDR3 extends over 13 amino acids. V gave up 2 bases and J gave up 2 bases, with 7 bases separating them. Partial CDR3 DNA: TGTGCCAGCAGCTTAAGTGTAGCCTACGAG. Translation gives CASSLSVAYE. The complete CDR3 reads CASSLSVAYEQYF.

This clone was seen ten or more times. The CDR3 extends 3 residues past the end of the read, so its final part is completed from the germline J gene. V usage is TRBV20-1 and J usage is TRBJ2-2; perhaps TRBD1 as D (6 bases). This CDR3 spans 14 amino acids. The V and J ends lost 3 bases and 4 bases respectively, with 12 bases between them. CDR1 and CDR2 from the germline V gene are DFQATT and SNEGSKA (reference sequence). CDR3 DNA, as far as it was read: TGCAGTGCTAGGGCCAGGGGCGCCACCGGGGAG. Its translation: CSARARGATGE. The whole CDR3 protein reads CSARARGATGELFF.

Only a few counts were recorded for this clone. With the read ending 3 residues before the CDR3 end, the germline J gene is used to fill in that end. The rearrangement links TRBV7-8 to TRBJ2-1; D is uncertain. Trimming removed 0 bases at V and 9 bases at J, with 6 bases between. The CDR3 is made up of 12 amino acids. Germline V lookup: CDR1 SGHVS, CDR2 FQNEAQ. The DNA read from the CDR3 is TGTGCCAGCAGCTTAGCGTACTCTGAG. Protein sequence: CASSLAYSE. The whole CDR3 sequence is CASSLAYSEQFF.